This T cell receptor beta chain was retrieved from a study of T cells after posttransplantation cyclophosphamide. There are 17 residues in the CDR3. Germline assignment: CDR1 SGDLS and CDR2 YYNGEE. J lost 1 base, V lost 4 bases, and 12 bases had no gene match. This clone was detected many times. The antigen is not known. The assay was immunoSEQ multiplex PCR, and TCRdb's table has in-frame clones only and misses some. The record shows about 38,000 clones for this sample, with no singletons present. Study conclusions and caveats: Recipient CMV seropositivity and CMV reactivation strongly tracked TRB clonality.

The sample comprised PBMCs. The V call is TRBV9, the J call TRBJ2-5; 8 nucleotides align to TRBD1. The receptor's source is a man aged 50 or older in good health, CMV-negative, and a related stem cell transplant donor. CDR3 coding DNA: TGTGCCAGCAGCTCAGCCCCGACAGGGGAGTCCCAAGAGACCCAGTACTTC. This codes for CASSSAPTGESQETQYF.